This TCR beta chain was found in a study of blood T cell repertoires in COVID-19. The V and J ends lost 5 bases and 1 base, in that order; junction bases with no gene match: 7. Germline CDR1 and CDR2: SGHTA and FQGNSA. This CDR3 is built from 15 residues. The table came from immunoSEQ multiplex PCR; TCRdb's copy has only in-frame clones and leaves some out. Here the sample spans roughly 180,000 clones, more than 65% being singletons. The chain links TRBV7-2 to TRBJ1-1; the match to TRBD1 covers 7 bases. Sequencing input: PBMCs or T cells enriched from blood (not recorded which). The TCR sequence derives from a man aged 60 to 69 who had recovered from COVID-19. The CDR3 DNA follows: TGTGCCAGCAGCCTGTGGGACAGTAGGAACACTGAAGCTTTCTTT. Protein product: CASSLWDSRNTEAFF.